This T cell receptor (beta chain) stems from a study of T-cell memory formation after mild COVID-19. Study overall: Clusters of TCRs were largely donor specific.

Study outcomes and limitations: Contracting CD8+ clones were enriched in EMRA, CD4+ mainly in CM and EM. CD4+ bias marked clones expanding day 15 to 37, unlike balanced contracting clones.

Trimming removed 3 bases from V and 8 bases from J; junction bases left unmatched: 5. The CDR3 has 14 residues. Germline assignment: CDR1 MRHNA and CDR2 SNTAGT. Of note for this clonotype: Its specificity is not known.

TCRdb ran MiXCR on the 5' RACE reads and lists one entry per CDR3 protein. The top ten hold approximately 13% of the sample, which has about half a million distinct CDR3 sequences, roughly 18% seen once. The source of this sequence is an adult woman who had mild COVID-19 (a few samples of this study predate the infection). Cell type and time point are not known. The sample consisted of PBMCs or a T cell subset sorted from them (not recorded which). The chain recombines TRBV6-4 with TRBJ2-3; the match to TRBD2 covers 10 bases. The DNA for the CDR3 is TGTGCCAGCAGTGAAGAACTAGCGGGACGTACGCAGTATTTT. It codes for CASSEELAGRTQYF.